The rows below give T cell receptor beta chains drawn from one sample of a study of cytomegalovirus exposure and HLA in healthy donors. The data were produced by immunoSEQ multiplex PCR, yet TCRdb's version contains in-frame clones alone and is incomplete. This table holds 150,000 to 200,000 clones, around nine tenths found once. Sample: PBMCs. The receptors here all came from a man aged 18 to 29 in good health and CMV-seronegative. Both conserved end residues are part of each CDR3. The D gene is left open where the match is weak. Clone size is not always given. Where it is, it says once, few, many or a class for expanded clones.

CASQRDWAYEQYF TGTGCCAGTCAGCGGGATTGGGCCTACGAGCAGTACTTC TRBV25-1 TRBD2 TRBJ2-7 NA
CASSPTSRGEKLFF TGTGCCAGCAGCCCGACAAGTCGGGGTGAAAAACTGTTTTTT TRBV27 NA TRBJ1-4 NA
CASSLAGTGDTEAFF TGCGCCAGCAGCTTGGCCGGGACAGGGGACACTGAAGCTTTCTTT TRBV5-1 TRBD1 TRBJ1-1 NA
CASRPDRGEAFF TGTGCCAGCAGGCCGGACAGGGGTGAAGCTTTCTTT TRBV27 TRBD1 TRBJ1-1 NA
CASSLGQTGNTIYF TGTGCCAGCAGCTTAGGACAAACTGGAAACACCATATATTTT TRBV11-3 NA TRBJ1-3 NA
CASSLGMGLAGFSTDTQYF TGCGCCAGCAGCTTGGGGATGGGACTAGCGGGATTTAGCACAGATACGCAGTATTTT TRBV5-1 TRBD2 TRBJ2-3 NA
CASSQLAGPYNEQFF TGTGCCAGCAGCCAACTAGCGGGACCCTACAATGAGCAGTTCTTC TRBV14 TRBD2 TRBJ2-1 NA
CASSGSGKLFF TGTGCCAGCTCGGGGTCTGGAAAACTGTTTTTT TRBV19 NA TRBJ1-4 few
CASSQDRSGYEQYF TGCGCCAGCAGCCAAGATCGGTCGGGCTACGAGCAGTACTTC TRBV4-1 NA TRBJ2-7 NA
CASSSRPGVTYNEQFF TGTGCCAGTAGTAGCCGTCCGGGAGTCACCTACAATGAGCAGTTCTTC TRBV19 NA TRBJ2-1 NA
CASSLASGDETQYF TGTGCCAGCAGCTTAGCTTCAGGGGATGAGACCCAGTACTTC TRBV11-2 NA TRBJ2-5 NA
CTAYTGGYYGYTF TGCACCGCCTATACAGGGGGCTACTATGGCTACACCTTC TRBV29-1 TRBD1 TRBJ1-2 NA
CASSPPRGSTYEQYF TGTGCCAGCAGCCCACCCCGGGGGAGTACCTACGAGCAGTACTTC TRBV7-2 NA TRBJ2-7 NA
CASSLVSTSPDEQYF TGTGCCAGCAGCTTAGTATCAACGTCTCCGGACGAGCAGTACTTC TRBV7-9 NA TRBJ2-7 NA
CASSLFGGANGNSPLHF TGCGCCAGCAGCTTGTTTGGGGGGGCTAATGGAAATTCACCCCTCCACTTT TRBV5-1 NA TRBJ1-6 few
CASSLYFEGVRMNTEAFF TGTGCCAGCAGTTTATATTTTGAGGGGGTCCGGATGAACACTGAAGCTTTCTTT TRBV27 NA TRBJ1-1 once
CASSRGTRGSNEQFF TGTGCCAGTAGCCGCGGGACTAGGGGTAGTAATGAGCAGTTCTTC TRBV19 TRBD2 TRBJ2-1 NA
CASSLNAGAYEQYF TGTGCCAGCAGCTTAAACGCGGGAGCGTACGAGCAGTACTTC TRBV7-2 TRBD2 TRBJ2-7 NA
CASSRDRVGRNQPQHF TGTGCCAGCAGCCGGGACAGGGTCGGACGCAATCAGCCCCAGCATTTT TRBV28 TRBD1 TRBJ1-5 NA
CAADNGNQPQHF TGTGCCGCAGACAATGGCAATCAGCCCCAGCATTTT TRBV28 NA TRBJ1-5 NA
CASSPAGGLAETYEQYF TGTGCCAGCAGCCCCGCCGGGGGGCTAGCGGAAACCTACGAGCAGTACTTC TRBV7-9 NA TRBJ2-7 NA
CASKGVGGTDTQYF TGTGCCAGCAAGGGTGTGGGGGGGACAGATACGCAGTATTTT TRBV7-9 TRBD2 TRBJ2-3 NA
CASSEVGTGGADYTF TGTGCCAGCAGTGAAGTAGGGACAGGGGGCGCCGACTACACCTTC TRBV6-1 TRBD1 TRBJ1-2 NA
CASSQASTEVGEKLFF TGTGCCAGCAGCCAAGCCTCTACCGAGGTTGGTGAAAAACTGTTTTTT TRBV4-2 NA TRBJ1-4 NA